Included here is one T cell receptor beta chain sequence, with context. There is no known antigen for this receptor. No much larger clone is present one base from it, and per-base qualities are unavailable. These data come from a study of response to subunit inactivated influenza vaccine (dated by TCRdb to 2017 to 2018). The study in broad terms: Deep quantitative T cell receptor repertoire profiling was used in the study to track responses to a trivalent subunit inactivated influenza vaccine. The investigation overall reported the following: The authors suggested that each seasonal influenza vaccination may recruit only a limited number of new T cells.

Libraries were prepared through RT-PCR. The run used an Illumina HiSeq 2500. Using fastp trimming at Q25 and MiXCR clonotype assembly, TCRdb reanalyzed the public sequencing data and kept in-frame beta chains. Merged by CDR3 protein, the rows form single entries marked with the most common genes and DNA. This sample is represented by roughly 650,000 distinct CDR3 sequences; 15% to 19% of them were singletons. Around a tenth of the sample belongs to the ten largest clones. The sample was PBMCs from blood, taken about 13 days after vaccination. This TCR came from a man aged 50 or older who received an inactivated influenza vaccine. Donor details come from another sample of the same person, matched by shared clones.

The DNA sequence follows: TGTGCCAGCAGCCCGATCAGGGGGCCCTCTGGGGCCAACGTCCTGACTTTC. This encodes CASSPIRGPSGANVLTF. The rearranged chain carries TRBV7-8 and TRBJ2-6, with 8 middle bases fitting TRBD1. CDR1 and CDR2 are drawn from the germline V gene: SGHVS, FQNEAQ. From the cysteine up to the phenylalanine, the CDR3 has a length of 17 residues. CDR3 DNA is the only sequence kept; it has 51 bases, read in frame from the first base. The germline V end is reduced by 5 bases and the J end by 0 bases; junction bases left unmatched: 6.